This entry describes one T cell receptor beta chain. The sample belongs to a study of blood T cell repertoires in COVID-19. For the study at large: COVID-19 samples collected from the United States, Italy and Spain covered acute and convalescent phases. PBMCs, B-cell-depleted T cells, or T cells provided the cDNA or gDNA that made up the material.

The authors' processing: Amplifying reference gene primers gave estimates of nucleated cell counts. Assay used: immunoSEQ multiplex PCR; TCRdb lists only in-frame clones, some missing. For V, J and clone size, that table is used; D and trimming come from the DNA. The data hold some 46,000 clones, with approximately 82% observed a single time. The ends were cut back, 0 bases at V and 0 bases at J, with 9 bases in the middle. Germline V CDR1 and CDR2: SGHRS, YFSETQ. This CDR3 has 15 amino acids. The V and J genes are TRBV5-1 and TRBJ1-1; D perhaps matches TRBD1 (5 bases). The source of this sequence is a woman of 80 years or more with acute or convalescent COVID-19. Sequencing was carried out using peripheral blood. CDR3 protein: CASSLGQSMNTEAFF. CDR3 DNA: TGCGCCAGCAGCTTGGGACAGTCCATGAACACTGAAGCTTTCTTT.